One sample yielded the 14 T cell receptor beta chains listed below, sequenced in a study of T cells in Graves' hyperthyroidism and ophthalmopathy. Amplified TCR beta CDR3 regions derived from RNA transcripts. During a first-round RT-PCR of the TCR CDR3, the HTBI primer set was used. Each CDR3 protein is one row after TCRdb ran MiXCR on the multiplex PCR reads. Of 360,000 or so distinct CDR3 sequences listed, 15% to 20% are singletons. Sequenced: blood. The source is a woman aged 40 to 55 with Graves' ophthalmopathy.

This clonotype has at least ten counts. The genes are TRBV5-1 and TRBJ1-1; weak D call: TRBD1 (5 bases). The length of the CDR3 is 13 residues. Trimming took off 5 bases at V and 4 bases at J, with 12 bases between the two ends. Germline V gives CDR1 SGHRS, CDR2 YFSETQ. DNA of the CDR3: TGCGCCAGCAGGGCAGGGTGGCTCACTGAAGCTTTCTTT. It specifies CASRAGWLTEAFF.

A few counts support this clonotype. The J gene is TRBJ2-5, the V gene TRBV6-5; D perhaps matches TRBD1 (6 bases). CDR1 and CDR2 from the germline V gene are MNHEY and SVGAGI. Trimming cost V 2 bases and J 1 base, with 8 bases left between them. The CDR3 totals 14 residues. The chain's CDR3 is CASSYGQSQETQYF. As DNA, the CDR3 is TGTGCCAGCAGTTACGGACAGAGCCAAGAGACCCAGTACTTC.

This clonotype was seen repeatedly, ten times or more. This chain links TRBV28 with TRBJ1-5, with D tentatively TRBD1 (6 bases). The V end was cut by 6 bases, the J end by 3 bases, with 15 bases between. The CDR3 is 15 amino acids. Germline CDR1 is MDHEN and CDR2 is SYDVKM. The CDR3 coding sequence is TGTGCCAGCAGCGTCGGGGGGGCCTCCAATCAGCCCCAGCATTTT. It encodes CASSVGGASNQPQHF.

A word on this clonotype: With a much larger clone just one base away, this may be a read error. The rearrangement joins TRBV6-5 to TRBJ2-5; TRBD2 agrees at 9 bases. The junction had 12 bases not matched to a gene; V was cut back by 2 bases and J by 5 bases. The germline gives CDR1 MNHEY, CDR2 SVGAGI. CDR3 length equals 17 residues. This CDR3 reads CASSYTVVSGRLETQYF. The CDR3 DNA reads TGTGCCAGCAGTTACACGGTTGTGAGCGGGAGGTTGGAGACCCAGTACTTC.

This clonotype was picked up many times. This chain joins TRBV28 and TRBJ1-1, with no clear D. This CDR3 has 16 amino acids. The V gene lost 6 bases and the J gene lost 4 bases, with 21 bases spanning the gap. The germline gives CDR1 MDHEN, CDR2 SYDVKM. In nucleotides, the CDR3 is TGTGCCAGCAGCCTCGGCAGCTCTCTCTCGGGCACTGAAGCTTTCTTT. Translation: CASSLGSSLSGTEAFF.

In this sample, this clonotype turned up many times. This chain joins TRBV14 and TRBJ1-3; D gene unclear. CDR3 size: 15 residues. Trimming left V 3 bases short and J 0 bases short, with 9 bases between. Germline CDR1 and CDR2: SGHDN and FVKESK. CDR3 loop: CASSHEVHSGNTIYF. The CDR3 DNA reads TGTGCCAGCAGCCACGAGGTCCACTCTGGAAACACCATATATTTT.

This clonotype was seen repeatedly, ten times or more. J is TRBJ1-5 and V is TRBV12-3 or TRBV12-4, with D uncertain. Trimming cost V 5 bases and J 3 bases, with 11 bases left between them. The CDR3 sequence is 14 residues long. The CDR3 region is CASSLDNLNQPQHF. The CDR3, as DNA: TGTGCCAGCAGTCTCGACAATCTCAATCAGCCCCAGCATTTT.

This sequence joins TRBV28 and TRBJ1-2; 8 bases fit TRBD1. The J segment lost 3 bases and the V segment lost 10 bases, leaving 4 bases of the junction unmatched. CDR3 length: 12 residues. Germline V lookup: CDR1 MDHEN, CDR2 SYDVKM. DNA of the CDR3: TGTGCCACCATGGGACAGGACTATGGCTACACCTTC. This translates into CATMGQDYGYTF.

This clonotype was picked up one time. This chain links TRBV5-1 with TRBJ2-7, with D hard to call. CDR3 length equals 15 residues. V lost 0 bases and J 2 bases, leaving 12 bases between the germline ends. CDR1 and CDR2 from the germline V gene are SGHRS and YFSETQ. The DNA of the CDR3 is TGCGCCAGCAGCTTGGGGTTCTCGGGCGCCTACGAGCAGTACTTC. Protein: CASSLGFSGAYEQYF.

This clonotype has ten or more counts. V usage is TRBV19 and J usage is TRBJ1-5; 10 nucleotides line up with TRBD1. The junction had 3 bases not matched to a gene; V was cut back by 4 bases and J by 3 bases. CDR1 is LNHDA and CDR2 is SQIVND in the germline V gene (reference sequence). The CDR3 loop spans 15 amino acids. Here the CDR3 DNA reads TGTGCCAGTAGTACCGGGACAGGGGCCAATCAGCCCCAGCATTTT. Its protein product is CASSTGTGANQPQHF.

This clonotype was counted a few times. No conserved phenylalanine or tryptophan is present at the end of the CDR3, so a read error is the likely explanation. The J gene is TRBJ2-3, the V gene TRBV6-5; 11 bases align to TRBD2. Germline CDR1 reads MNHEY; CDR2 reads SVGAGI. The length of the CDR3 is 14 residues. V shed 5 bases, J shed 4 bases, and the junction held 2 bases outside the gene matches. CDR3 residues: CASSTSGSADTQYL. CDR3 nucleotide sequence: TGTGCCAGCAGTACTAGCGGGAGCGCAGATACGCAGTATCTT.

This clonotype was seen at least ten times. The CDR3 bases are TGCAGTGCCCTAATTGGAGCCGTAGGGGGCCTGGACTACGAGCAGTACTTC. This translates into CSALIGAVGGLDYEQYF. This chain links TRBV20-1 with TRBJ2-7, with 7 bases aligning to TRBD1. CDR3 length: 17 residues. J lost 3 bases, V lost 6 bases, and 20 bases had no gene match. Germline V gene lookup returns CDR1 DFQATT and CDR2 SNEGSKA (reference sequence).

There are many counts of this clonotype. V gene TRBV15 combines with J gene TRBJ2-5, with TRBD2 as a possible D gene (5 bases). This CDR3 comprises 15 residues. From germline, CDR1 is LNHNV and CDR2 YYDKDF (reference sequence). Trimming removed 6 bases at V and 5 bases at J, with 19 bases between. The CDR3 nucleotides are TGTGCCACCAGTCAGGATACCGGGATTCGGGAGACCCAGTACTTC. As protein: CATSQDTGIRETQYF.

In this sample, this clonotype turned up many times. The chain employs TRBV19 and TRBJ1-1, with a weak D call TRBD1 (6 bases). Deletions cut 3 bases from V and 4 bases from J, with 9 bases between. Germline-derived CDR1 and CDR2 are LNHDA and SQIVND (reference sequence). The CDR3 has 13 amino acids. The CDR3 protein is CASSIEGGTEAFF. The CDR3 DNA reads TGTGCCAGTAGTATTGAGGGGGGCACTGAAGCTTTCTTT.